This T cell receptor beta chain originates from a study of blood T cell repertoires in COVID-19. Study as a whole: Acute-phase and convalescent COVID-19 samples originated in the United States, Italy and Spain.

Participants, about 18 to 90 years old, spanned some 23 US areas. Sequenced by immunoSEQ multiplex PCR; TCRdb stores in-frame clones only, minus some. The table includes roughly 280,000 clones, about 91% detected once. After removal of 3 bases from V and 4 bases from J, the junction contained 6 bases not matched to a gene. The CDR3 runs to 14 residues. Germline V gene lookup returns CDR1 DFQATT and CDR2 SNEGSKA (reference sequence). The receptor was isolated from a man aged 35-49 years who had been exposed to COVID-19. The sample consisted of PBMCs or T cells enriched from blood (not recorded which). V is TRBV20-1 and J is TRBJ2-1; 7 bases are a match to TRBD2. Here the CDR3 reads CSASNLAEYNEQFF. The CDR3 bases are TGCAGTGCTAGTAACCTAGCGGAATACAATGAGCAGTTCTTC.